This TCR beta chain stems from a study of blood T cell repertoires in COVID-19. Study-wide context: The United States, Italy and Spain were the sources of the acute and convalescent COVID-19 samples. Sample material is recorded as cDNA or gDNA derived from T cells, B-cell-depleted T cells, or PBMCs.

The CDR3 is 14 residues long. V shed 2 bases and J shed 1 base, with 10 bases lying between them. Germline V lookup: CDR1 SGHRS, CDR2 YFSETQ. This clone showed up just a few times. Under the authors' procedure: Reference gene primer amplification gave nucleated cell count estimates. Profiling relied on immunoSEQ multiplex PCR, and the TCRdb table lists in-frame clones only, not all of them. V, J and clone size derive from that table, while D and trimming were established from the DNA sequence. The table includes under 150,000 clones, 76% detected once. The material sequenced was peripheral blood. The receptor comes from a woman over 75 with active or convalescent COVID-19. This chain uses TRBV5-1 with TRBJ2-7; no clear D. CDR3 residues: CASSFLAQSYEQYF. The CDR3 coding sequence is TGCGCCAGCAGCTTTCTTGCACAGTCCTACGAGCAGTACTTC.